A single sample is the source of the 31 T cell receptor beta chains below, sequenced in a study of blood T cell repertoires in COVID-19. The assay was immunoSEQ multiplex PCR, and TCRdb's table has in-frame clones only and misses some. This table holds about 330,000 clones, about 90% found once. The sequenced sample was peripheral blood. The receptor source for this set is a young man who had recovered from COVID-19.

The rearrangement joins TRBV6-6 to TRBJ2-3; 12 nucleotides align to TRBD2. Germline V gives CDR1 MNHNY, CDR2 SVGAGI (reference sequence). The CDR3 covers 18 residues. J lost 2 bases, V lost 5 bases, and 11 bases had no gene match. The CDR3 loop reads CASSRLPPSGGATDTQYF. In nucleotides, the CDR3 is TGTGCCAGCAGTCGACTACCGCCTAGCGGGGGGGCCACAGATACGCAGTATTTT.

This chain uses TRBV4-2 with TRBJ1-1, with a weak D call TRBD1 (6 bases). The germline V gene encodes CDR1 LGHNA and CDR2 YNFKEQ. This CDR3 contains 15 residues. The V end was cut by 2 bases, the J end by 1 base, with 11 bases between. Here the CDR3 DNA reads TGTGCCAGCAGCCAAATGCAGGGACAGAACACTGAAGCTTTCTTT. This sequence encodes CASSQMQGQNTEAFF.

The J gene is TRBJ1-5, the V gene TRBV10-3; 9 nucleotides align to TRBD1. Germline V gene lookup returns CDR1 ENHRY and CDR2 SYGVKD. The CDR3 is 14 residues long. The trim removed 4 bases at V and 6 bases at J, leaving 4 bases unmatched. In DNA, the CDR3 is TGTGCCATCAGTGCCCAGACAGGGGGTCAGCCCCAGCATTTT. It is translated as CAISAQTGGQPQHF.

The chain couples TRBV4-1 to TRBJ1-4, with 9 bases aligning to TRBD1. V was pared by 4 bases and J by 8 bases, with 8 bases of the junction left unmatched. Germline CDR1 and CDR2: MGHRA and YSYEKL. CDR3 size: 15 residues. CDR3 sequence (DNA): TGCGCCAGCAGCCTACGGGACAGGGTACAGGAAAAACTGTTTTTT. Its translation is CASSLRDRVQEKLFF.

The V and J genes are TRBV5-4 and TRBJ2-7, with 10 bases matching TRBD1. CDR1 and CDR2 from the germline V gene are SGHNT and YYREEE (reference sequence). This CDR3 has 15 residues. With 4 bases clipped from V and 2 bases from J, the junction kept 6 bases outside the gene matches. The CDR3 here is CASSLGTGDPYEQYF. DNA of the CDR3: TGTGCCAGCAGCCTCGGGACAGGGGACCCCTACGAGCAGTACTTC.

The chain links TRBV7-2 to TRBJ1-2, with D perhaps TRBD1 (6 bases). Germline V lookup: CDR1 SGHTA, CDR2 FQGNSA. V shed 6 bases and J shed 2 bases, with 10 bases lying between them. The CDR3 spans 13 residues. CDR3 in amino acids: CASSPQGNYGYTF. CDR3 sequence (DNA): TGTGCCAGCAGTCCCCAGGGGAACTATGGCTACACCTTC.

The chain uses TRBV21-1 and TRBJ2-7; TRBD2 reflects the table's D call only, with no check against the DNA. TRBV21-1 is flagged as a pseudogene. CDR3 length: 16 residues. DNA of the CDR3: TGTGCCAGCAGCAAAAAAGGAAGCGGGGCCTACTACGAGCAGTACTTC. Translating it yields CASSKKGSGAYYEQYF.

V is TRBV3-1 (or the pseudogene TRBV3-2) and J is TRBJ2-2; 9 bases are a match to TRBD1. CDR1 and CDR2 (germline): LGHDT, YNNKEL (reference sequence). The CDR3 consists of 22 residues. Trimming took 3 bases from V and 0 from J; bases not matched to a gene: 20. CDR3: CASSHLTGGFLQGASNTGELFF. CDR3 coding DNA: TGTGCCAGCAGCCACCTTACAGGGGGCTTCTTACAGGGGGCTTCGAACACCGGGGAGCTGTTTTTT.

CDR3 nucleotides: TGTGCCACCACGGACACTCAGAACACTGAAGCTTTCTTT. It specifies CATTDTQNTEAFF. V and J are TRBV10-3 and TRBJ1-1, with D maybe TRBD1 (5 bases). Germline lookup yields CDR1 ENHRY and CDR2 SYGVKD. The CDR3 is 13 amino acids. V was pared by 10 bases and J by 1 base, with 13 bases between.

This clone appeared a single time. The chain couples TRBV27 to TRBJ2-1; 7 bases fit TRBD1. The CDR3 runs to 13 residues. Germline CDR1 MNHEY, CDR2 SMNVEV (reference sequence). The trim removed 6 bases at V and 8 bases at J, leaving 7 bases unmatched. The CDR3 region is CASRLTGYDEQFF. CDR3 coding DNA: TGTGCCAGCAGGTTGACAGGGTACGATGAGCAGTTCTTC.

The chain couples TRBV19 to TRBJ2-7, with 9 bases lining up with TRBD1. V dropped 4 bases and J dropped 3; count of bases not matched to a gene: 7. Germline V gives CDR1 LNHDA, CDR2 SQIVND (reference sequence). This CDR3 has 15 residues. CDR3 sequence: CASSTAGQGIYEQYF. Here the CDR3 DNA reads TGTGCCAGTAGTACCGCCGGACAGGGGATCTACGAGCAGTACTTC. Using reference TRBV19 and TRBJ2-7 for the parts outside the CDR3, the full variable domain is DGGITQSPKYLFRKEGQNVTLSCEQNLNHDAMYWYRQDPGQGLRLIYYSQIVNDFQKGDIAEGYSVSREKKESFPLTVTSAQKNPTAFYLCASSTAGQGIYEQYFGPGTRLTVT.

This chain uses TRBV7-9 with TRBJ2-5; the match to TRBD2 covers 7 bases. The CDR3 runs to 16 residues. Per the germline V gene, CDR1 is SEHNR and CDR2 is FQNEAQ (reference sequence). J lost 1 base, V lost 5 bases, and 10 bases had no gene match. CDR3 DNA: TGTGCCAGCAGCGACCAACTAAGCGGGATCCAAGAGACCCAGTACTTC. Protein: CASSDQLSGIQETQYF. The variable domain in full, with the rest retrieved from reference TRBV7-9 and TRBJ2-5, is DTGVSQNPRHKITKRGQNVTFRCDPISEHNRLYWYRQTLGQGPEFLTYFQNEAQLEKSRLLSDRFSAERPKGSFSTLEIQRTEQGDSAMYLCASSDQLSGIQETQYFGPGTRLLVL.

The chain couples TRBV5-8 to TRBJ1-4; D might be TRBD1 (5 bases). CDR1 and CDR2 from the germline V gene are SGHTS and YDEGEE. Trimming cost V 6 bases and J 7 bases, with 19 bases left between them. This CDR3 has 15 residues. CDR3 region: CASTPGVAGSEKLFF. The CDR3 DNA is TGTGCCAGCACCCCCGGTGTTGCAGGGTCTGAAAAACTGTTTTTT.

This clone was counted only a few times. The chain uses TRBV27 and TRBJ2-1; D is unclear. This CDR3 has 14 residues. In germline, CDR1 is MNHEY, CDR2 SMNVEV (reference sequence). Between the trimmed V and J ends, which lost 2 bases and 9 bases, there was a span of 14 bases. The DNA of the CDR3 is TGTGCCAGCAGTTTAAGTAAGTCTTCGGGTGAGCAGTTCTTC. Its translation is CASSLSKSSGEQFF.

This chain joins TRBV5-4 and TRBJ2-1; 8 positions match TRBD2. Unmatched junction bases numbered 14, after V lost 3 bases and J lost 6 bases. Germline V gene lookup returns CDR1 SGHNT and CDR2 YYREEE (reference sequence). The CDR3 sequence is 17 residues long. The CDR3 loop reads CASSWTGRGDSGNEQFF. The CDR3 DNA is TGTGCCAGCAGCTGGACGGGGCGGGGGGATAGTGGCAATGAGCAGTTCTTC.

J is TRBJ1-2 and V is TRBV6-2 or TRBV6-3, with D possibly being TRBD1 (6 bases). Trimming took 4 bases from V and 8 from J, leaving 17 bases between them. The CDR3 covers 14 residues. Per the germline V gene, CDR1 is MNHEY and CDR2 is SVGEGT. The CDR3 coding sequence is TGTGCCAGCAGTTCTGGACAGAGATCTTACGGCTACACCTTC. This gives the protein CASSSGQRSYGYTF.

This rearrangement joins TRBV7-9 to TRBJ1-1, with TRBD1 as a possible D gene (5 bases). V lost 4 bases and J lost 10, with 10 bases in between. In germline, CDR1 is SEHNR, CDR2 FQNEAQ (reference sequence). The CDR3 extends over 11 amino acids. The CDR3 is CASSSGGVAFF. The CDR3, as DNA: TGTGCCAGCAGCTCCGGAGGGGTAGCTTTCTTT.

The rearrangement joins TRBV12-3 or TRBV12-4 to TRBJ1-2; D gene unclear. This CDR3 has 13 amino acids. Trimming left V 5 bases short and J 3 bases short, with 10 bases between. CDR3 region: CASSHPQHYGYTF. CDR3 coding DNA: TGTGCCAGCAGTCATCCACAGCACTATGGCTACACCTTC.

There are a few counts of this clone. The chain has TRBV7-9 and TRBJ1-1; TRBD1 matches at 7 bases. Trimming took 5 bases from V and 7 from J; bases not matched to a gene: 7. Germline V CDR1 and CDR2: SEHNR, FQNEAQ (reference sequence). The CDR3 consists of 13 residues. The CDR3 coding sequence is TGTGCCAGCAGCGACGGGACAGCCATTGAAGCTTTCTTT. Residues: CASSDGTAIEAFF.

This sequence joins TRBV7-6 and TRBJ2-1, with a possible D match to TRBD2 (5 bases). This CDR3 has 14 amino acids. The germline CDR1 and CDR2 sequences are SGHVS and FNYEAQ. V dropped 0 bases and J dropped 5 bases, with 8 bases sitting between them. The CDR3 sequence is CASSLAIANNEQFF. The DNA of the CDR3 is TGTGCCAGCAGCTTAGCAATAGCGAACAATGAGCAGTTCTTC.

The chain couples TRBV29-1 to TRBJ2-7, with TRBD2 identical over 7 bases. The J segment lost 1 base and the V segment lost 7 bases, leaving 13 bases of the junction unmatched. This CDR3 is built from 15 residues. CDR1 and CDR2 (germline): SQVTM, ANQGSEA. CDR3 amino acids: CSAEALAETSYEQYF. The DNA for the CDR3 is TGCAGCGCCGAGGCCCTAGCGGAGACGTCCTACGAGCAGTACTTC.

This clone was recorded only once. The same CDR3 is also encoded by other DNA sequences in this sample. V gene TRBV9 combines with J gene TRBJ1-2; D is unclear. The germline gives CDR1 SGDLS, CDR2 YYNGEE. This CDR3 is 14 amino acids long. V dropped 0 bases and J dropped 0 bases, with 6 bases sitting between them. This CDR3 reads CASSVAGANYGYTF. The CDR3 region has the DNA TGTGCCAGCAGCGTAGCCGGGGCTAACTATGGCTACACCTTC.

A note on this clone: This CDR3 is also generated by other DNA sequences in the sample. This chain joins TRBV6-2 or TRBV6-3 and TRBJ2-2; D not resolved. V was clipped by 0 bases and J by 4 bases, with 6 bases between them. The CDR3 length is 14 residues. Germline V gene sequence: CDR1 MNHEY, CDR2 SVGEGT. CDR3: CASSYSPGTGELFF. The CDR3 DNA is TGTGCCAGCAGTTACTCACCGGGCACCGGGGAGCTGTTTTTT.

This sequence joins TRBV3-1 (or the pseudogene TRBV3-2) and TRBJ2-1, with TRBD1 as a possible D gene (6 bases). The V end lost 5 bases, the J end lost 7 bases, and 9 bases lay between the germline ends. Germline-derived CDR1 and CDR2 are LGHDT and YNNKEL (reference sequence). The CDR3 runs to 12 residues. In DNA, the CDR3 is TGTGCCAGCAGCGCTACAGGGAATGAGCAGTTCTTC. Protein sequence: CASSATGNEQFF.

This clone turned up a few times. The CDR3 loop is CASSRDRSYEQYF. The CDR3, as DNA: TGTGCCAGCAGCCGAGACAGAAGCTACGAGCAGTACTTC. The gene calls are TRBV7-3 and TRBJ2-7; D perhaps matches TRBD1 (5 bases). V gave up 5 bases and J gave up 3 bases, with 11 bases separating them. The V gene's germline CDR1 is SGHTA and CDR2 FQGTGA. CDR3 size: 13 residues.

The rearrangement joins TRBV9 to TRBJ2-2; TRBD2 matches at 10 bases. The germline V gene encodes CDR1 SGDLS and CDR2 YYNGEE. The CDR3 sequence is 15 residues long. Trimming at V came to 5 bases and at J to 3 bases, leaving 4 bases not matched to a gene. In DNA, the CDR3 is TGTGCCAGCAGTCTAGCGGGGGAGTACACCGGGGAGCTGTTTTTT. It specifies CASSLAGEYTGELFF.

The rearrangement joins TRBV12-3 or TRBV12-4 to TRBJ2-7, with unresolved D. This CDR3 contains 13 residues. Between the trimmed V and J ends, which lost 3 bases and 3 bases, there was a span of 9 bases. The CDR3 DNA follows: TGTGCCAGCAGTTTTGGTTCCGGCTACGAGCAGTACTTC. Encoded protein: CASSFGSGYEQYF.

This chain joins TRBV11-3 and TRBJ2-1; TRBD2 aligns across 7 bases. Germline V gene lookup returns CDR1 SGHNT and CDR2 YENEEA. This CDR3 has 15 residues. Trimming at V came to 9 bases and at J to 2 bases, leaving 10 bases not matched to a gene. The CDR3 DNA reads TGTGCCAGTAGGCTCACTAGCGAGCCCTACAATGAGCAGTTCTTC. It is translated as CASRLTSEPYNEQFF.

The rearrangement links TRBV19 to TRBJ1-4; 7 bases fit TRBD1. The CDR3 sequence is 15 residues long. Germline V gene data show CDR1 as LNHDA and CDR2 as SQIVND (reference sequence). J gave up 8 bases and V 6 bases, and 12 bases lay outside the gene matches. CDR3 residues: CASRKRQGSPEKLFF. The CDR3 nucleotides read TGTGCCAGTAGGAAACGACAGGGTTCCCCGGAAAAACTGTTTTTT.

The gene calls are TRBV18 and TRBJ2-7; TRBD2 agrees at 16 bases. V lost 3 bases and J lost 4; bases outside the gene matches: 3. The germline V gene encodes CDR1 KGHSH and CDR2 LQKENI. CDR3 length: 16 residues. CDR3 in DNA: TGTGCCAGCTCACCGGGACTAGCGGGGGGGCAGTACGAGCAGTACTTC. It encodes CASSPGLAGGQYEQYF.

This clone was observed once. This chain connects TRBV27 to TRBJ1-1; D might be TRBD1 (6 bases). Germline V gives CDR1 MNHEY, CDR2 SMNVEV (reference sequence). The CDR3 extends over 14 amino acids. V gave up 6 bases and J gave up 2 bases, with 13 bases separating them. The CDR3 here is CASSPVTGNTEAFF. DNA for the CDR3: TGTGCCAGCAGCCCCGTGACAGGAAACACTGAAGCTTTCTTT.